The rows below give T cell receptor beta chains drawn from one sample of a study of stem cell transplantation in POMP-related autoinflammatory disease. Clones were read by immunoSEQ multiplex PCR, and TCRdb kept only the in-frame ones, dropping some. The sample records over 9,500 clones, around 86% being singletons. Material: CD8+ T cells from PBMCs, obtained before stem cell transplantation. The receptors shown here come from a human donor with POMP-related autoinflammation and immune dysregulation (PRAID). Both conserved end residues are trimmed from each CDR3.

length,V,CDR3
14,TRBV7-8,ASSLTGGGALNEQF
14,TRBV5-1,ASSWQETILTGELF
16,TRBV7-9,ASSRGLAKTRSTDTQY
12,TRBV6-5,ASSPGPPTDTQY
12,TRBV27,ASSPGRGGQPQH
13,TRBV5-8,ASSLVATGTYEQY
12,TRBV28,ASSLGGDYYEQY
14,TRBV5-6,ASSLATYATNEKLF
12,TRBV28,ASRWRSPGYEQY
12,TRBV5-1,ASSLRGPPYEQY
13,TRBV5-8,ARSWQGANTGELF
9,TRBV7-9,ASGGNQPQH
15,TRBV15,ATSRDYFGDRETEAF
13,TRBV4-1,ASSPARPTYNEQF
10,TRBV28,ASRKGYQPQH
12,TRBV5-6,ASSLQGAQETQY
16,TRBV5-6,ASSQAGVAGVRTGELF
14,TRBV4-1,ASSQVGGRSTGELF
16,TRBV5-5,ASSPAHDRGMFNSPLH
12,TRBV23-1,ASRPRGSDTEAF
12,TRBV6-5,ASSYGGRWYEQY
12,TRBV27,ASSFQGWTGELF
16,TRBV27,ASSLRGETPWPYNEQF
14,TRBV9,ASSVAPQGFGGEQF
14,TRBV5-6,ASSFMSRGSNQPQH
8,TRBV19,ASIGDTQY
12,TRBV4-1,ASSLSGYQETQY
12,TRBV13,ASSLGLATGELF
9,TRBV29-1,SVRDGYEQY
14,TRBV9,ASSVGGGPMNTEAF
15,TRBV27,ASSSTSPQGTNEKLF
13,TRBV7-9,ASSANRDTLYEQY
11,TRBV6-1,ASRPEASNEQF
8,TRBV29-1,SDGCYEQY
7,TRBV6-4,ASSERQY
14,TRBV28,ASSFSTDLQVYGYT
13,TRBV11-2,ASSLEDPPFEELF
9,TRBV29-1,SVVGTGELF
11,TRBV7-9,ASSRQFPDTQY
11,TRBV9,ASSAVASGELF
13,TRBV5-1,ASSLDYRREYGYT
13,TRBV19,ASQPVGTGNQPQH
13,TRBV9,ASSAFDILTDTQY
12,TRBV19,ASKRATGNSPLH
9,TRBV7-3,ASRPGFEQF
12,TRBV5-1,ASSIPQGNTEAF
9,TRBV27,ASSLGYEQY
14,TRBV7-9,ASSGLAGRTDNEQF
13,TRBV27,ASSSLLGVNQPQH
14,TRBV28,ASSLLPGQAAYEQY
13,TRBV28,ASRHPVQNYNEQF
13,TRBV4-1,ASSQENRDYQPQH
12,TRBV10-1,ARPTGAANSPLH
14,TRBV7-9,ASSGWDSPNTGELF
17,TRBV4-1,ASRHPRDTRNSGANVLT
12,TRBV19,ASSITSGAGEQF
11,TRBV29-1,SVFRGGHPEAF
12,TRBV18,ASSSSTTDQPQH
15,TRBV10-3,AISESIGDRVDNEQF